Presented here are 11 T cell receptor beta chains from one specimen sequenced in a study of T cell responses to AZD1222 COVID-19 vaccine. Sequencing used immunoSEQ multiplex PCR; TCRdb keeps in-frame clones, though not all of them. This sample carries approximately 150,000 clones, 91% of them seen once, and the ten largest clones take 1.5% to 2%. The sequences come from peripheral blood, collected on day 0 of AZD1222 vaccination. The receptor source for this set is an adult in good health.

This clone appeared many times. The rearrangement links TRBV4-1 to TRBJ2-7, with D tentatively TRBD1 or TRBD2 (6 bases each). This CDR3 is 17 amino acids long. Germline V gene sequence: CDR1 MGHRA, CDR2 YSYEKL. The V and J ends lost 4 bases and 0 bases respectively, with 19 bases between them. The CDR3 nucleotides are TGCGCCAGCAGCCGGGAGGCCCAGGGGATGGGCTCCTACGAGCAGTACTTC. It specifies CASSREAQGMGSYEQYF.

The J gene is TRBJ2-1, the V gene TRBV18; D remains ambiguous. The germline CDR1 and CDR2 sequences are KGHSH and LQKENI. Trimming pared 3 bases from V and 0 bases from J, leaving 9 bases between. The CDR3 loop spans 15 amino acids. The CDR3 is CASSPSVSSYNEQFF. CDR3 nucleotide sequence: TGTGCCAGCTCACCGTCGGTGAGCTCCTACAATGAGCAGTTCTTC.

The genes are TRBV6-5 and TRBJ1-5; D gene unclear. The CDR3 runs 13 residues. Germline CDR1 and CDR2: MNHEY and SVGAGI. Trimming took off 10 bases at V and 3 bases at J, with 13 bases between the two ends. In DNA, the CDR3 is TGTGCCACAGGCGGACGGATCAATCAGCCCCAGCATTTT. It specifies CATGGRINQPQHF.

The chain recombines TRBV6-5 with TRBJ1-3; D remains unclear. Germline V gives CDR1 MNHEY, CDR2 SVGAGI. CDR3 size: 12 residues. Trimming left V 6 bases short and J 0 bases short, with 3 bases between. This CDR3 reads CASRSSGNTIYF. The CDR3 DNA reads TGTGCCAGCAGATCCTCTGGAAACACCATATATTTT.

CDR3 amino acids: CASSLRADTQYF. The CDR3, as DNA: TGTGCCAGCAGCTTAAGGGCAGATACGCAGTATTTT. The V call is TRBV7-2, the J call TRBJ2-3, with D uncertain. V lost 2 bases and J lost 4, with 4 bases in between. The length of the CDR3 is 12 residues. CDR1 SGHTA and CDR2 FQGNSA come from the germline V gene.

CDR3 nucleotides: TGTGCCAGCAGCACCGGACAGTATCGGGAAAAACTGTTTTTT. Its translation: CASSTGQYREKLFF. The rearrangement joins TRBV5-4 to TRBJ1-4; D might be TRBD1 (6 bases). CDR1 SGHNT and CDR2 YYREEE come from the germline V gene (reference sequence). The CDR3 covers 14 residues. V lost 4 bases and J lost 8, with 15 bases in between.

V usage is TRBV10-3 and J usage is TRBJ2-1; TRBD1 might be the D (5 bases). The length of the CDR3 is 12 residues. Looked up from germline, CDR1 is ENHRY and CDR2 is SYGVKD. The V end lost 5 bases, the J end lost 10 bases, and 12 bases lay between the germline ends. The CDR3 reads CAISNQGGEQFF. The CDR3 DNA reads as TGTGCCATCAGTAACCAGGGTGGGGAGCAGTTCTTC.

The rearrangement joins TRBV7-9 to TRBJ1-4; D ambiguous. CDR3 length: 14 amino acids. Germline V gives CDR1 SEHNR, CDR2 FQNEAQ (reference sequence). V was clipped by 7 bases and J by 0 bases, with 9 bases between them. The CDR3 is CASTAGSTNEKLFF. CDR3 nucleotide sequence: TGTGCCAGCACTGCAGGATCAACTAATGAAAAACTGTTTTTT.

The chain carries TRBV5-5 and TRBJ1-1; D not resolved. This CDR3 has 14 residues. V gave up 4 bases and J gave up 5 bases, with 15 bases separating them. CDR1 and CDR2 (germline): SGHKS, YYEKEE (reference sequence). CDR3 residues: CASSPLGSGTEAFF. CDR3 sequence (DNA): TGTGCCAGCAGCCCCTTAGGATCGGGGACTGAAGCTTTCTTT.

The chain has TRBV7-3 and TRBJ2-7; 9 positions agree with TRBD2. This CDR3 contains 14 residues. With V trimmed by 4 bases and J by 5 bases, 6 bases remained unmatched. The germline V gene encodes CDR1 SGHTA and CDR2 FQGTGA. The CDR3 bases are TGTGCCAGCAGCTCAGCGGGAGGCCTCAACGAGCAGTACTTC. It encodes CASSSAGGLNEQYF.

The V call is TRBV9, the J call TRBJ2-2; the D gene is possibly TRBD2 (5 bases). V lost 4 bases and J lost 4, with 14 bases in between. Germline assignment: CDR1 SGDLS and CDR2 YYNGEE. The CDR3 covers 15 residues. The CDR3 loop is CASSPRGSGTGELFF. In nucleotides, the CDR3 is TGTGCCAGCAGCCCTCGGGGTAGTGGCACCGGGGAGCTGTTTTTT.